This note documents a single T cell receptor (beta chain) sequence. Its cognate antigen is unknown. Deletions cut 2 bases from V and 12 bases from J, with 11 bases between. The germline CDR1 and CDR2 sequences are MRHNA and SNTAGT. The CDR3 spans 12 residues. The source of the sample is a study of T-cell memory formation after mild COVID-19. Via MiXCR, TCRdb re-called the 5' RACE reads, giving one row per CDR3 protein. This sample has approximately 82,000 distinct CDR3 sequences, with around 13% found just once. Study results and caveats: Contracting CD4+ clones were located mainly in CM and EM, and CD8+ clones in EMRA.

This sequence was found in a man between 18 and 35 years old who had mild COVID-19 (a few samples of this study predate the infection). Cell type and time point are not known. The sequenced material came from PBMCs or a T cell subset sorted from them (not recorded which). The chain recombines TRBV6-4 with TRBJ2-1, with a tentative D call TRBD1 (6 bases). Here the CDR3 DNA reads TGTGCCAGCAGTGACCCTGGACAGAGGCAGTTCTTC. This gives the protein CASSDPGQRQFF.